The clone carrying this T cell receptor beta chain was detected only once. Its specificity is not known. This record belongs to a study of cytomegalovirus exposure and HLA in healthy donors. The overall study: Most genotyped donors, over 70% of fewer than 400, had Caucasian-associated genetic ancestry.

Points from the study as a whole: Analyses of presence/absence relied on an assumption of roughly uniform sequencing depth across donors. Segments of the TCR beta V type were, in most cases, productive about 90% or about 30% of the time in an earlier analysis.

CDR3 length: 15 residues. The V end was cut by 4 bases, the J end by 2 bases, with 16 bases between. CDR1 is SGHNT, CDR2 YYREEE, per germline (reference sequence). PCR primers comprised 60 Vbeta and 13 Jbeta primers. Assay used: immunoSEQ multiplex PCR; TCRdb lists only in-frame clones, some missing. The sample has fewer than 250,000 clones; around 84% are singletons. The sequencing sample was made of PBMCs. The clonotype comes from a woman between 18 and 29 years old in good health and CMV-seronegative. V and J are TRBV5-4 and TRBJ2-7; weak D call: TRBD1 (7 bases). CDR3 in amino acids: CASSLRAGGTYEQYF. The CDR3 bases are TGTGCCAGCAGCCTGAGGGCAGGGGGGACCTACGAGCAGTACTTC.